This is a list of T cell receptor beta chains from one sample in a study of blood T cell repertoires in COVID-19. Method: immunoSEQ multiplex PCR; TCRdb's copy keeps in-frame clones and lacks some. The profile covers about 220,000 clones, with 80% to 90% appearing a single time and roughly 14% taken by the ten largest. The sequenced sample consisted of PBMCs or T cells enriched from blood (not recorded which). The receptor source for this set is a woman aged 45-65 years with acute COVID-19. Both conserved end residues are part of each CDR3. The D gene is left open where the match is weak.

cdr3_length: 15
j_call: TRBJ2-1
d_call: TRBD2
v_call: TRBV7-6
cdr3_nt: TGTGCCAGCAGCCATACTAGCGGAGAAACCAATGAGCAGTTCTTC
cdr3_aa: CASSHTSGETNEQFF

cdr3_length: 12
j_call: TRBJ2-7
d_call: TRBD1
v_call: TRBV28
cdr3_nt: TGTGCCATTTCGGACAGGCGCTACGAGCAGTACTTC
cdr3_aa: CAISDRRYEQYF

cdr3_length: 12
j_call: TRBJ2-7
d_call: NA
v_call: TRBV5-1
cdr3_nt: TGCGCCAGCAGCTTCGACTTCCACGAGCAGTACTTC
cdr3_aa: CASSFDFHEQYF

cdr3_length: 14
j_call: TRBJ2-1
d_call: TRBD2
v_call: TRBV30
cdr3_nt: TGTGCCTGGAACAGCGGGGGCTTCTACAATGAGCAGTTCTTC
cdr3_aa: CAWNSGGFYNEQFF

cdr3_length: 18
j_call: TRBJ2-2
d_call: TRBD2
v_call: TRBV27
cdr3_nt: TGTGCCAGCAGTCAGAAACGGACTAGCGGGAGTTGGATCGGGGAGCTGTTTTTT
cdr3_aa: CASSQKRTSGSWIGELFF

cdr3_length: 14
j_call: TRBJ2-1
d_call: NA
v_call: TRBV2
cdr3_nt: TGTGCCAACCGCGGGACAGCAGTCTGGAATGAGCAGTTCTTC
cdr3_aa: CANRGTAVWNEQFF

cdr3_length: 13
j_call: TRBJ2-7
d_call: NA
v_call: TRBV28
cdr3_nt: TGTGCCAGCAGTTTACTCGCAGTTTACGAGCAGTACTTC
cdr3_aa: CASSLLAVYEQYF

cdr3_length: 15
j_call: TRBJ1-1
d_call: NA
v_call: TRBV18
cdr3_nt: TGTGCCAGCTCGTTGGCAGGGATTATGAACACTGAAGCTTTCTTT
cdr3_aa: CASSLAGIMNTEAFF

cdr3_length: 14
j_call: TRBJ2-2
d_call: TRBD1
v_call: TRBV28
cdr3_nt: TGTGCCAGCAGTTTTCAGGGGGCCTCCGGGGAGCTGTTTTTT
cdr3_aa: CASSFQGASGELFF

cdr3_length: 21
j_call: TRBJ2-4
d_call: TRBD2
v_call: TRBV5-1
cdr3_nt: TGCGCCAGCAGCAAAGCAACAACCGGGACTAGCGGGAACCTAGCCAAAAACATTCAGTACTTC
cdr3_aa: CASSKATTGTSGNLAKNIQYF

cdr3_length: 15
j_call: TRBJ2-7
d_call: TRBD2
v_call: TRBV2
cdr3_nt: TGTGCCAGCACCCCTTCTAGCGGGAGAAAGGCCGAGCAGTACTTC
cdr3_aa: CASTPSSGRKAEQYF

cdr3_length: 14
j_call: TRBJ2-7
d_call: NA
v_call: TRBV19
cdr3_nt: TGTGCCAGCCGTATGAGGGTTGGATCCTACGAGCAGTACTTC
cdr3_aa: CASRMRVGSYEQYF

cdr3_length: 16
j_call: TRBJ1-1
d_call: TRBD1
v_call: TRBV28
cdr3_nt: TGTGCCAGCAGATCCACTCGGACAGGGTTGAACACTGAAGCTTTCTTT
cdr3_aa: CASRSTRTGLNTEAFF

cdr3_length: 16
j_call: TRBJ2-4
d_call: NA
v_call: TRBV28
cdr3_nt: TGTGCCAGCAGTCTCCCGGGGGGCATGGCCAAAAACATTCAGTACTTC
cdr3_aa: CASSLPGGMAKNIQYF

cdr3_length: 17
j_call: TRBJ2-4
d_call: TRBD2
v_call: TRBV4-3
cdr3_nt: TGCGCCAGCAGCCAGTGGACTAGCGGGAGGGCCAAAAACATTCAGTACTTC
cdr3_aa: CASSQWTSGRAKNIQYF

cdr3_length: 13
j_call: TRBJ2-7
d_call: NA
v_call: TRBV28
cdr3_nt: TGTGCCAGCAGTTTGAGTCTCTCCTACGAGCAGTACTTC
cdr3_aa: CASSLSLSYEQYF

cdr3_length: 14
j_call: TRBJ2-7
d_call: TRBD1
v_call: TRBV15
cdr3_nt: TGTGCCACCAGCAAAGGACAGGGTACCTACGAGCAGTACTTC
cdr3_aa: CATSKGQGTYEQYF

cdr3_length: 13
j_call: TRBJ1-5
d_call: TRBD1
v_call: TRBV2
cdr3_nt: TGTGCCAGCAAGGGGGCAGGGGATCAGCCCCAGCATTTT
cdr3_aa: CASKGAGDQPQHF

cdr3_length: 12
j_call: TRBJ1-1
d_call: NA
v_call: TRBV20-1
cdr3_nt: TGCAGTGCTAGTAGACAGAACACTGAAGCTTTCTTT
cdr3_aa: CSASRQNTEAFF

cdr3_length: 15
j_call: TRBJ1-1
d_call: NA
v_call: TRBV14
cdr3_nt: TGTGCCAGCAGCCAGGGCAGGGGATCAGGGACTGAAGCTTTCTTT
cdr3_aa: CASSQGRGSGTEAFF